A selection of T cell receptor beta chains follows, all from one sample in a study of control samples from healthy donors and cancer patients. Clones were read by immunoSEQ multiplex PCR, and TCRdb kept only the in-frame ones, dropping some. Among 90,000 to 100,000 clones listed, 75% to 85% were seen once. The specimen was blood. These receptors originate from a woman aged 30 to 39 in good health. CDR3s leave out the opening cysteine and the closing phenylalanine or tryptophan. A D gene is named only where the DNA matches it firmly. Expanded clones are given a class, and other clones once, few, many or no size at all.

d_gene,v_gene,abundance,CDR3aa
NA,TRBV7-9,few,ASSKEANYGYT
NA,TRBV2,NA,ASTTRSFVDTQY
TRBD2,TRBV7-3,once,ASSARTGAGLAGGPYNEQF
NA,TRBV19,NA,ASSIVTGTEAF
NA,TRBV29-1,once,SVAGPPGTNEKLF
TRBD1,TRBV2,NA,ASSGDRGKSAGNTIY
NA,TRBV5-5,NA,ASRVGTNEKLF
NA,TRBV6-5,NA,ASSYLGNQPQH
TRBD2,TRBV2,NA,ASSEARGADTQY
TRBD1,TRBV27,NA,ASRLTGTGSWYT
NA,TRBV10-3,NA,AISGGGPAGGGELF
TRBD2,TRBV11-3,NA,ASSLVSGGPYNEQF
NA,TRBV6-1,NA,ASSDRGANYGYT
TRBD1,TRBV5-4,few,ASSLNLRTGEETQY
NA,TRBV6-1,NA,ASSDAAHTGYEQY
TRBD1,TRBV5-1,NA,ASSSGTGIVAF
NA,TRBV21-1,once,ASGPKGGASNTEAF
NA,TRBV10-3,NA,AISETKGRTF
NA,TRBV6-2/TRBV6-3,few,ASSYRPSYEQY
TRBD2,TRBV3-1/TRBV3-2,NA,ASSQDHTGGGEETQY
NA,TRBV6-6,NA,ASSYDRYTEAF
TRBD1,TRBV6-2/TRBV6-3,NA,ASSYSTGQGNEQY
NA,TRBV12-3/TRBV12-4,NA,ASSFGGAGGYT
NA,TRBV18,NA,ASSPQGGNQPQH
NA,TRBV10-3,NA,AIRRGVSPSEKYTIY
NA,TRBV2,NA,ASSVCCLRHYGYT
NA,TRBV5-1,once,ASSLTGTSQETQY
TRBD1,TRBV11-3,few,ASSLTQGAYEQY
NA,TRBV20-1,NA,SASQGRGNQPQH
NA,TRBV5-1,NA,ASTLVGGQETQY
TRBD1,TRBV4-3,NA,ASSLTDRDYGYT
TRBD2,TRBV6-5,NA,ASEPGLASKTQY
TRBD2,TRBV9,NA,ASSEAGGDNEQF
NA,TRBV24-1,once,ATSDLKEPRMVNEQF
NA,TRBV5-6,NA,ASSPWALNEQF
NA,TRBV2,NA,ATGREGNTQY
NA,TRBV12-3/TRBV12-4,once,ASSLVGGSEAF
TRBD2,TRBV15,NA,ATSRGGTSGGLRDTQY
NA,TRBV5-4,NA,ASSRRANTNEKLF
NA,TRBV5-1,NA,ASSLGAAKETQY
NA,TRBV9,NA,ASSGIGGYT
NA,TRBV4-3,NA,ASSQDGRQDYGYT
NA,TRBV12-3/TRBV12-4,NA,ASSLMGVAEAF
NA,TRBV7-3,NA,ASSSGGAGNTEAF
TRBD2,TRBV20-1,once,SASVAGTYEQY
NA,TRBV7-9,NA,ASTDQDTQY
NA,TRBV2,NA,ASSEFTGGTGELF
NA,TRBV21-1,NA,ASSKRDSINTEAF
TRBD2,TRBV5-1,NA,ASSLSGGEQY
NA,TRBV5-1,NA,ASSLAGLSSYNEQF